This T cell receptor (beta chain) was recovered during a study of shared clonotypes between healthy human individuals. Between the trimmed V and J ends, which lost 6 bases and 8 bases, there was a span of 13 bases. Germline values: CDR1 DFQATT, CDR2 SNEGSKA (reference sequence). CDR3 length: 11 amino acids. The authors split each subset's genomic DNA evenly across several immunoSEQ plates. TCRdb's table, derived via immunoSEQ multiplex PCR, lists solely in-frame clones and lacks some. The sample has millions of clones; 93% are singletons. The rearrangement uses TRBV20-1 and TRBJ1-2; weak D call: TRBD1 (5 bases). The sequenced sample was naive CD4+ T cells from PBMCs. Subset: CD45RA+ positively selected. This receptor was identified in a young man in good health. Some clones in this sample may be carry-over from other donors' samples. In DNA form, the CDR3 reads TGCAGTGCAAGCCCAGGGCGAGGCTACACCTTC. This translates into CSASPGRGYTF.